The source of this T cell receptor beta chain is a study of CD8 T cells in Susac syndrome. In the case of this clonotype: What it binds is not known.

Reverse transcription of roughly 0.45 to 1 ug RNA used random hexamers. Amplification of TCR beta CDR3 was carried out by immunoSEQ multiplex PCR, which covered 54 Vbeta and 13 Jbeta segments. TCRdb redid the calling of the immunoSEQ multiplex PCR reads with MiXCR, one entry per CDR3 protein. The sample gives a few hundred thousand distinct CDR3 sequences, around 93% of which show up once; 0.082% is in the top ten. TCR beta from blood CD8+ and CD4+ T cells was sequenced. Purification of the CD8+ and CD4+ T cells relied on negative isolation, and TEMRA cells underwent FACS enrichment. Study-level findings and limits: It was acknowledged in the study that its TCR sequencing and HLA analysis involved a relatively small number of individuals.

Trimming cost V 4 bases and J 3 bases; bases outside gene matches: 7. CDR3 length: 15 amino acids. The germline V gene encodes CDR1 SGHNT and CDR2 YYREEE (reference sequence). This clonotype was obtained from a human donor with multiple sclerosis. The sample comprised CD4+ T cells from PBMCs. The chain employs TRBV5-4 and TRBJ2-1, with 7 bases that match TRBD1. The CDR3 region has the DNA TGTGCCAGCAGCCTGGACGGACAGGACTACAATGAGCAGTTCTTC. Its translation: CASSLDGQDYNEQFF.